Listed here are 4 T cell receptor beta chains from one sample, sequenced in a study of blood T cell repertoires in COVID-19. TCRdb's table, derived via immunoSEQ multiplex PCR, lists solely in-frame clones and lacks some. The sample carries some 71,000 clones, 90% recorded once. What was sequenced was peripheral blood. These receptors were collected from a woman under 30 with acute or convalescent COVID-19.

The genes are TRBV7-9 and TRBJ1-4; maybe TRBD1 (5 bases). V lost 10 bases to trimming and J lost 10 bases, with 19 bases between them. Germline assignment: CDR1 SEHNR and CDR2 FQNEAQ (reference sequence). This CDR3 has 13 amino acids. Written as DNA, the CDR3 is TGTGCCACTAGTCCCGAACAGGCAGGAAAACTGTTTTTT. Amino acids: CATSPEQAGKLFF.

The chain joins TRBV7-7 to TRBJ2-3, with 13 bases lining up with TRBD2. The junction had 7 bases not matched to a gene; V was cut back by 4 bases and J by 6 bases. This CDR3 has 16 amino acids. Germline CDR1 is SSHAT and CDR2 is FNYEAQ (reference sequence). Here the CDR3 reads CASSSGLAGRGDTQYF. CDR3 sequence (DNA): TGTGCCAGCAGCTCGGGACTAGCGGGAAGAGGGGATACGCAGTATTTT.

The chain combines TRBV12-3 or TRBV12-4 with TRBJ1-1; D call uncertain. CDR3 length: 13 amino acids. V gave up 6 bases and J gave up 0 bases, with 8 bases separating them. CDR3 region: CASREGMNTEAFF. CDR3 DNA: TGTGCCAGCAGGGAGGGTATGAACACTGAAGCTTTCTTT.

The V and J genes are TRBV19 and TRBJ2-2, with 7 nucleotides matching TRBD1. The CDR3 has 13 amino acids. In germline, CDR1 is LNHDA, CDR2 SQIVND (reference sequence). V shed 3 bases, J shed 6 bases, and the junction held 1 base outside the gene matches. Here the CDR3 DNA reads TGTGCCAGTAGTATCGACAGGGCCGGGGAGCTGTTTTTT. Translation gives CASSIDRAGELFF.